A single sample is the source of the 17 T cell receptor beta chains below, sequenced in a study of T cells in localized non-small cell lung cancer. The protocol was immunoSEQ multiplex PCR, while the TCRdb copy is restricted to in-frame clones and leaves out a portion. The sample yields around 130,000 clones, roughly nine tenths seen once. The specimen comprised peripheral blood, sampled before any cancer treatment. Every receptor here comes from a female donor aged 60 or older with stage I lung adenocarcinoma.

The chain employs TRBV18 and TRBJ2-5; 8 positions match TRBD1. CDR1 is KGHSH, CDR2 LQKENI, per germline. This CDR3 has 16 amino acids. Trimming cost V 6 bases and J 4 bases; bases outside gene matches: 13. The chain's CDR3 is CASSPPQGAVGETQYF. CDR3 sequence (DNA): TGTGCCAGCTCCCCCCCCCAGGGGGCGGTGGGAGAGACCCAGTACTTC. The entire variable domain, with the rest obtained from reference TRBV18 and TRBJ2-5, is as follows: NAGVMQNPRHLVRRRGQEARLRCSPMKGHSHVYWYRQLPEEGLKFMVYLQKENIIDESGMPKERFSAEFPKEGPSILRIQQVVRGDSAAYFCASSPPQGAVGETQYFGPGTRLLVL.

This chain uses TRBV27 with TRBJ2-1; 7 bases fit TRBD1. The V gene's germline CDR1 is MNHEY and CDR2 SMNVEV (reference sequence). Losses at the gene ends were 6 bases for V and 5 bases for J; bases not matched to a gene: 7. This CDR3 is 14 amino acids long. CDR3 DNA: TGTGCCAGCAGACGACAGGGCCCCCACAATGAGCAGTTCTTC. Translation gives CASRRQGPHNEQFF.

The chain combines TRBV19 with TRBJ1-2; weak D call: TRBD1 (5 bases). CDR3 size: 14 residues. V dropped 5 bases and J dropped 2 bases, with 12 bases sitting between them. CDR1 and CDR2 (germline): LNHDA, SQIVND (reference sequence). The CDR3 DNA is TGTGCCAGTAGTCCCGAGGGGTCAAACTATGGCTACACCTTC. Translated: CASSPEGSNYGYTF. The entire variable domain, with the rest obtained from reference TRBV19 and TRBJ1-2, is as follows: DGGITQSPKYLFRKEGQNVTLSCEQNLNHDAMYWYRQDPGQGLRLIYYSQIVNDFQKGDIAEGYSVSREKKESFPLTVTSAQKNPTAFYLCASSPEGSNYGYTFGSGTRLTVV.

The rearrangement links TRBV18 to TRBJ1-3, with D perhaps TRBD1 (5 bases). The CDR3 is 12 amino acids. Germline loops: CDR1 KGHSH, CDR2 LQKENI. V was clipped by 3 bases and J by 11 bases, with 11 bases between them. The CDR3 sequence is CASSPRDGSIYF. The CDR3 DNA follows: TGTGCCAGCTCACCCCGGGACGGGTCCATATATTTT.

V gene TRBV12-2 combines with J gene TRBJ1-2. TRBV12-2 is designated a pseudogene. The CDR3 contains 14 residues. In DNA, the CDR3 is TGTGCAAGTCGCCCGGGGGAGGGGGCCTATGGCTACACCTTC. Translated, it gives CASRPGEGAYGYTF.

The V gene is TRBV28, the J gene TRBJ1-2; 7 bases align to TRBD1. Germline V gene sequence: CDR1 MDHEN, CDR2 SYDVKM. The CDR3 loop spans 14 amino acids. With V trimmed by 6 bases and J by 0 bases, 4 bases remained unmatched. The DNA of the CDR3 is TGTGCCAGCAGATATGGACAGGCTAACTATGGCTACACCTTC. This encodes CASRYGQANYGYTF.

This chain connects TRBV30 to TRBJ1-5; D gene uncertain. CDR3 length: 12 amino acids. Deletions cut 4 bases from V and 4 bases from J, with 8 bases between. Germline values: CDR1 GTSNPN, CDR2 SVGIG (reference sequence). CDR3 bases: TGTGCCTGGATCCCCGCGAATCAGCCCCAGCATTTT. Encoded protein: CAWIPANQPQHF. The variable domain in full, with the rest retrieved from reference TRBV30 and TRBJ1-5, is SQTIHQWPATLVQPVGSPLSLECTVEGTSNPNLYWYRQAAGRGLQLLFYSVGIGQISSEVPQNLSASRPQDRQFILSSKKLLLSDSGFYLCAWIPANQPQHFGDGTRLSIL.

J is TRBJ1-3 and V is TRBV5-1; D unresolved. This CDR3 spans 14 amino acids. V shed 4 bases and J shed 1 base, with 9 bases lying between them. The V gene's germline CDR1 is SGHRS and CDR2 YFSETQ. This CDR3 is CASSMAGSGNTIYF. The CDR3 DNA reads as TGCGCCAGCAGCATGGCGGGATCTGGAAACACCATATATTTT.

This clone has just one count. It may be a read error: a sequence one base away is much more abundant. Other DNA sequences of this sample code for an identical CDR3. The CDR3 sequence is CASRSPSGTVSYEQYF. The CDR3 DNA follows: TGTGCCAGCAGGTCCCCTTCCGGGACAGTTTCCTACGAACAGTACTTC. The V and J genes are TRBV11-2 and TRBJ2-7; 7 nucleotides line up with TRBD1. This CDR3 region has 16 residues. Looked up from germline, CDR1 is SGHAT and CDR2 is FQNNGV.

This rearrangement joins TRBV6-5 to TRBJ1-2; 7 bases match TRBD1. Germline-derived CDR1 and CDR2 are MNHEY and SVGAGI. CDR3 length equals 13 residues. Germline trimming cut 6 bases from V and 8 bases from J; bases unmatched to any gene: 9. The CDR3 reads CASRLTGREGYTF. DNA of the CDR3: TGTGCCAGCAGATTGACAGGGAGGGAGGGCTACACCTTC.

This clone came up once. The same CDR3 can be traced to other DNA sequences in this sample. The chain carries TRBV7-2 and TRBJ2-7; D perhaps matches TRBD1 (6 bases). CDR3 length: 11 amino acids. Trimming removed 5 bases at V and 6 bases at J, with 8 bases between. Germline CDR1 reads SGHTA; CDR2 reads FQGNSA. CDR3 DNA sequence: TGTGCCAGCAGCACGGACAGCGAGCAGTACTTC. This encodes CASSTDSEQYF.

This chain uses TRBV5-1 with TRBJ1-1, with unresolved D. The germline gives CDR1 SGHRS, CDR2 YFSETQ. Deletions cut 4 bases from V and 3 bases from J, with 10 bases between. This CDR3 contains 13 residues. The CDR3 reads CASSPLPHTEAFF. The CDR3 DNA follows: TGCGCCAGCAGCCCCCTCCCCCACACTGAAGCTTTCTTT.

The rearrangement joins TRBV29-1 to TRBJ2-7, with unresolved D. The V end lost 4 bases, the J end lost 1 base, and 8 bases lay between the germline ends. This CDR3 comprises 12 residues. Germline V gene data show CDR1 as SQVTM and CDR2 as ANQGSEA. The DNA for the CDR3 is TGCAGCGTTGTGTGGGGATCCTACGAGCAGTACTTC. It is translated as CSVVWGSYEQYF.

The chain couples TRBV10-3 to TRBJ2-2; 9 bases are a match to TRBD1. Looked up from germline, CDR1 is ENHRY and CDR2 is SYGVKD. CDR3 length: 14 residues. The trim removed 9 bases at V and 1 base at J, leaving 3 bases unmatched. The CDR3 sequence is CAISDRGNTGELFF. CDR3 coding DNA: TGTGCCATTTCGGACAGGGGGAACACCGGGGAGCTGTTTTTT.

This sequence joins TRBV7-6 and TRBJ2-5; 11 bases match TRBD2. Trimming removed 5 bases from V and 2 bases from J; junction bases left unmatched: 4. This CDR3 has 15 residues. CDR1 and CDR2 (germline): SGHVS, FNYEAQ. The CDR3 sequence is CASSKGTSGQETQYF. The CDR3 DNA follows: TGTGCCAGCAGCAAAGGGACTAGCGGACAAGAGACCCAGTACTTC.

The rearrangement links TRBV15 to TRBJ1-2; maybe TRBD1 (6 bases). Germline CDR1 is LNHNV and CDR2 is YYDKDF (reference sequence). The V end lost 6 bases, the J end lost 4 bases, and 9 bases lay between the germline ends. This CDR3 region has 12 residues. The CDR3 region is CATSPQGYGYTF. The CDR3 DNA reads TGTGCCACCAGTCCACAGGGCTATGGCTACACCTTC.

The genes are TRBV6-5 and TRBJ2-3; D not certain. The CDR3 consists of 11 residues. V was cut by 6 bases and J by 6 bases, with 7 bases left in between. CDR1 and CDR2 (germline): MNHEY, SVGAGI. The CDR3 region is CASRSGDTQYF. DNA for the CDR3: TGTGCCAGCAGGAGTGGGGATACGCAGTATTTT.